This TCR beta chain was documented in a study of spatial heterogeneity in lung cancer. For the study at large: Alpha-chain sequences were consistently detected in smaller numbers than beta-chain sequences. Study-level results: The study found that expanded intratumoral alpha and beta TCR counts tracked tumor mutation counts. Counts for ubiquitous and regional expanded TCRs went along with ubiquitous and regional nonsynonymous mutations, respectively.

V lost 0 bases to trimming and J lost 5 bases, with 17 bases between them. This CDR3 contains 16 residues. Germline-derived CDR1 and CDR2 are SGHRS and YFSETQ. Time point specified: sample taken at primary tumor resection. Tumor, nontumor lung or frozen PBMC supplied whole RNA, sequenced without sorting. As to this clonotype: What it binds is unknown.

Every TCR cDNA molecule bore its own unique molecular identifier. From the 5' RACE reads, TCRdb called clonotypes with MiXCR, one entry per CDR3 protein. The table records 20,000 to 25,000 distinct CDR3 sequences, under 5.5% of them present only once. The specimen comprised lung tumor tissue, sampled at surgery. The sequence derives from a male donor with early-stage non-small cell lung cancer. This chain joins TRBV5-1 and TRBJ1-2; TRBD1 might be the D (5 bases). CDR3 DNA: TGCGCCAGCAGCTTGGGTTTAACAGGCCCGGGTTATGGCTACACCTTC. Protein sequence: CASSLGLTGPGYGYTF. The whole variable domain, remainder taken from reference TRBV5-1 and TRBJ1-2, is KAGVTQTPRYLIKTRGQQVTLSCSPISGHRSVSWYQQTPGQGLQFLFEYFSETQRNKGNFPGRFSGRQFSNSRSEMNVSTLELGDSALYLCASSLGLTGPGYGYTFGSGTRLTVV.